Following are 29 T cell receptor beta chains from one sample sequenced in a study of vaccination and CD4 T cells after COVID-19. Their cognate antigens are unknown. The treatment: approximately 9-day PBMC culture with coronavirus spike peptide pools or control peptides (ViraFEST assay). An Oncomine TCR Beta short-read assay was used to sequence the DNA from cultured CD4+ T cells. TCRdb re-analysed the PCR reads in MiXCR, keeping a single row per CDR3 protein. The sample has more than 12,000 distinct CDR3 sequences; roughly 53% are singletons. Source: CD4+ T cells from blood, cultured in vitro, taken before SARS-CoV-2 vaccination. Receptors originate from a human donor who had recovered from COVID-19.

In its sample, this clonotype was seen a few times. The chain joins TRBV7-2 to TRBJ1-1, with a weak D call TRBD1 (5 bases). The V end lost 1 base, the J end lost 11 bases, and 14 bases lay between the germline ends. The CDR3 runs to 13 residues. CDR1 and CDR2 (germline): SGHTA, FQGNSA. The CDR3 bases are TGTGCCAGCAGCTTAGGGCACCCAGAGGGGGCTTTCTTT. This codes for CASSLGHPEGAFF.

The rearrangement joins TRBV6-2 or TRBV6-3 to TRBJ2-7, with 8 nucleotides matching TRBD2. Germline values: CDR1 MNHEY, CDR2 SVGEGT. V dropped 7 bases and J dropped 6; count of bases not matched to a gene: 14. This CDR3 has 15 residues. CDR3 nucleotides: TGTGCCAGCACCAACTACCCGGGAGGGCCTGGCGAGCAGTACTTC. Translated, it gives CASTNYPGGPGEQYF.

CDR3 residues: CASSPTGTGDGYTF. In nucleotides, the CDR3 is TGTGCCAGCAGTCCAACCGGGACAGGGGACGGCTACACCTTC. The rearrangement uses TRBV12-3 or TRBV12-4 and TRBJ1-2; 10 bases fit TRBD1. V lost 5 bases to trimming and J lost 8 bases; unmatched junction nucleotides: 8. CDR3 length: 14 amino acids.

The genes are TRBV20-1 and TRBJ1-3; a possible D gene is TRBD1 (6 bases). This CDR3 is built from 14 residues. V shed 5 bases and J shed 2 bases, with 13 bases lying between them. The germline CDR1 and CDR2 sequences are DFQATT and SNEGSKA (reference sequence). The CDR3 DNA is TGCAGTGCTCCCGAGGGGGGGGCTGGAAACACCATATATTTT. Translated, it gives CSAPEGGAGNTIYF.

This clonotype has a handful of counts. V gene TRBV28 combines with J gene TRBJ2-1; a possible D gene is TRBD1 (5 bases). V was cut by 5 bases and J by 0 bases, with 14 bases left in between. Germline CDR1 reads MDHEN; CDR2 reads SYDVKM. The CDR3 has 16 residues. CDR3 in DNA: TGTGCCAGCAGTGACGACAGCTCGAGCTCCTACAATGAGCAGTTCTTC. Translated: CASSDDSSSSYNEQFF.

The J gene is TRBJ2-2, the V gene TRBV27; D call uncertain. The CDR3 runs 15 residues. V shed 5 bases and J shed 2 bases, with 12 bases lying between them. Per germline, CDR1 MNHEY and CDR2 SMNVEV (reference sequence). CDR3 sequence (DNA): TGTGCCAGCAGTAGTATTTCCCGAAACACCGGGGAGCTGTTTTTT. The encoded protein is CASSSISRNTGELFF.

This clonotype occurred a few times. The rearrangement joins TRBV6-2 or TRBV6-3 to TRBJ1-5; maybe TRBD1 (5 bases). Germline values: CDR1 MNHEY, CDR2 SVGEGT. This CDR3 is 14 amino acids long. V was trimmed by 6 bases and J by 1 base, leaving 10 bases between them. DNA for the CDR3: TGTGCCAGCAGGCGGGGACTGAGCAATCAGCCCCAGCATTTT. Its protein is CASRRGLSNQPQHF.

This clonotype was seen more than once but under ten times. The chain links TRBV6-2 or TRBV6-3 to TRBJ2-3, with D possibly being TRBD1 or TRBD2 (5 bases each). Trimming cost V 4 bases and J 3 bases, with 14 bases left between them. The V gene's germline CDR1 is MNHEY and CDR2 SVGEGT. The CDR3 sequence is 15 residues long. This chain's CDR3 is CASSSGAPRTDTQYF. Written as DNA, the CDR3 is TGTGCCAGCAGTTCCGGGGCCCCACGTACAGATACGCAGTATTTT.

The chain employs TRBV6-5 and TRBJ2-7, with D tentatively TRBD2 (6 bases). With 4 bases removed from V and 4 bases from J, the gap between germline ends came to 8 bases. The CDR3 is 12 residues long. CDR1 is MNHEY, CDR2 SVGAGI, per germline. The CDR3 bases are TGTGCCAGCAGTTCGACTAGTTACGAGCAGTACTTC. As protein: CASSSTSYEQYF.

The chain has TRBV7-2 and TRBJ1-6, with TRBD1 matching over 7 bases. The V gene end was trimmed by 3 bases and the J gene end by 0 bases; junction bases not matched to a gene: 8. The CDR3 is made up of 18 amino acids. Germline assignment: CDR1 SGHTA and CDR2 FQGNSA. Here the CDR3 reads CASSLWTGASSYNSPLHF. CDR3 DNA: TGTGCCAGCAGCTTGTGGACAGGTGCGAGCTCCTATAATTCACCCCTCCACTTT.

V and J are TRBV7-3 and TRBJ1-2; TRBD1 is a possible D gene (5 bases). The CDR3 consists of 13 residues. The germline V gene has CDR1 SGHTA and CDR2 FQGTGA. The V end lost 5 bases, the J end lost 8 bases, and 15 bases lay between the germline ends. The CDR3, as DNA: TGTGCCAGCAGCCCCCGGGGCGTCGGAGGCTACACCTTC. This gives the protein CASSPRGVGGYTF.

The V gene is TRBV27, the J gene TRBJ1-2; a weak D match, TRBD1 (5 bases). V was shortened by 4 bases and J by 5 bases, with 14 bases between the two germline ends. CDR1 and CDR2 (germline): MNHEY, SMNVEV (reference sequence). The CDR3 runs 14 residues. In DNA, the CDR3 is TGTGCCAGCAGTTACCCCGGGGACGGGTATGGCTACACCTTC. Protein product: CASSYPGDGYGYTF.

This chain links TRBV20-1 with TRBJ2-1; D is unresolved. The CDR3 has 11 residues. CDR1 and CDR2 (germline): DFQATT, SNEGSKA (reference sequence). Trimming removed 5 bases at V and 4 bases at J, with 6 bases between. CDR3 residues: CSAVLYNEQFF. CDR3 sequence (DNA): TGCAGTGCTGTACTATACAATGAGCAGTTCTTC.

The gene calls are TRBV11-2 and TRBJ2-7; 9 bases map to TRBD2. CDR1 is SGHAT, CDR2 FQNNGV, per germline. V gave up 3 bases and J gave up 6 bases; unmatched junction bases: 6. The CDR3 has 14 amino acids. Written as DNA, the CDR3 is TGTGCCAGCAGCTTTAGCGGGAGATCGCCCGAGCAGTACTTC. Encoded protein: CASSFSGRSPEQYF.

V gene TRBV2 combines with J gene TRBJ2-5; TRBD1 matches 8 bases. Unmatched junction bases numbered 8, after V lost 6 bases and J lost 5 bases. This CDR3 has 14 amino acids. Germline CDR1 reads SNHLY; CDR2 reads FYNNEI. CDR3 amino acids: CASRKDRDSETQYF. The CDR3 DNA reads as TGTGCCAGCAGGAAGGACAGGGATTCGGAGACCCAGTACTTC.

The CDR3 reads CASGRAAEAFF. The CDR3 DNA reads as TGTGCTAGTGGTCGGGCAGCTGAAGCTTTCTTT. The V and J genes are TRBV12-5 and TRBJ1-1; D is undetermined. The CDR3 covers 11 residues. Trimming left V 5 bases short and J 6 bases short, with 7 bases between. Germline CDR1 reads LGHNT; CDR2 reads FRNRAP.

The chain links TRBV15 to TRBJ2-3; 10 bases are a match to TRBD1. The CDR3 is 14 residues long. Per germline, CDR1 LNHNV and CDR2 YYDKDF (reference sequence). Trimming removed 4 bases from V and 3 bases from J; junction bases left unmatched: 1. The CDR3 is CATSMGQGTDTQYF. The CDR3 DNA sequence: TGTGCCACCAGCATGGGACAGGGGACAGATACGCAGTATTTT.

This clonotype showed up just a few times. The DNA for the CDR3 is TGTGCCACCAGCACCCTTGGAGGGAACACCGGGGAGCTGTTTTTT. It encodes CATSTLGGNTGELFF. The rearrangement links TRBV15 to TRBJ2-2, with D perhaps matching TRBD2 (5 bases). V lost 4 bases and J 1 base, leaving 10 bases between the germline ends. CDR3 length equals 15 residues. Per germline, CDR1 LNHNV and CDR2 YYDKDF (reference sequence).

This clonotype was counted only a few times. The chain couples TRBV6-5 to TRBJ1-6; the D is unclear. Trimming removed 4 bases from V and 4 bases from J, with 14 bases in between. The CDR3 length is 16 residues. In germline, CDR1 is MNHEY, CDR2 SVGAGI. CDR3 amino acids: CASSSPARRYNSPLHF. CDR3 nucleotides: TGTGCCAGCAGTTCCCCCGCCCGGAGGTATAATTCACCCCTCCACTTT.

The rearrangement uses TRBV7-2 and TRBJ2-2; perhaps TRBD2 as D (6 bases). Per the germline V gene, CDR1 is SGHTA and CDR2 is FQGNSA. V was cut by 5 bases and J by 5 bases, with 15 bases left in between. CDR3 length: 15 residues. The CDR3 bases are TGTGCCAGCAGCCCTAGACCCGCGGGGACCGGGGAGCTGTTTTTT. Translating it yields CASSPRPAGTGELFF.

J is TRBJ1-5 and V is TRBV2; maybe TRBD1 (5 bases). CDR3 length equals 13 residues. Germline CDR1 SNHLY, CDR2 FYNNEI. Trimming took 4 bases from V and 10 from J, leaving 14 bases between them. CDR3: CASSAGAPEPQHF. CDR3 bases: TGTGCCAGCAGTGCTGGGGCGCCAGAACCCCAGCATTTT.

The chain links TRBV20-1 to TRBJ2-5, with D perhaps assigned TRBD1 or TRBD2 (5 bases each). The CDR3 runs to 13 residues. V was trimmed by 6 bases and J by 9 bases, leaving 20 bases between them. Per germline, CDR1 DFQATT and CDR2 SNEGSKA (reference sequence). The CDR3 region is CSAQPGEWGPQYF. CDR3 nucleotides: TGCAGTGCCCAGCCCGGGGAATGGGGACCCCAGTACTTC.

V usage is TRBV11-3 and J usage is TRBJ2-1, with a tentative D call TRBD1 (6 bases). Germline CDR1 SGHNT, CDR2 YENEEA. CDR3 length: 12 residues. V was shortened by 5 bases and J by 10 bases, with 12 bases between the two germline ends. This CDR3 reads CASSLTQGEQFF. CDR3 in DNA: TGTGCCAGCAGCCTGACACAGGGCGAGCAGTTCTTC.

CDR3 residues: CASSMPGAHNEQFF. The CDR3 DNA is TGTGCCAGTAGTATGCCGGGAGCCCACAATGAGCAGTTCTTC. This sequence joins TRBV19 and TRBJ2-1, with D perhaps matching TRBD2 (6 bases). Trimming cost V 3 bases and J 5 bases, with 11 bases left between them. The CDR3 totals 14 residues. Germline V gene sequence: CDR1 LNHDA, CDR2 SQIVND (reference sequence).

This clonotype was seen only once. The chain employs TRBV6-1 and TRBJ1-2, with D uncertain. The CDR3 totals 13 residues. Germline lookup yields CDR1 MNHNS and CDR2 SASEGT. Deletions cut 3 bases from V and 4 bases from J, with 9 bases between. The CDR3, as DNA: TGTGCCAGCAGTGACAGCCCCGGCTATGGCTACACCTTC. Translated, it gives CASSDSPGYGYTF.

This clonotype showed up just a few times. V gene TRBV7-9 combines with J gene TRBJ1-1; TRBD1 might be the D (5 bases). CDR1 and CDR2 (germline): SEHNR, FQNEAQ (reference sequence). V was shortened by 8 bases and J by 7 bases, with 17 bases between the two germline ends. The CDR3 is 13 residues long. The CDR3 region is CASLLIQGNEAFF. The CDR3 DNA is TGTGCCAGCCTCTTGATCCAGGGAAATGAAGCTTTCTTT.

There are a few counts of this clonotype. V is TRBV7-2 and J is TRBJ1-2; D is unclear. Germline CDR1 reads SGHTA; CDR2 reads FQGNSA. The CDR3 spans 14 residues. Trimming took off 2 bases at V and 4 bases at J, with 11 bases between the two ends. CDR3: CASSLKQSGYGYTF. Here the CDR3 DNA reads TGTGCCAGCAGCTTAAAGCAGAGCGGCTATGGCTACACCTTC.

This clonotype was detected only a few times. V usage is TRBV6-1 and J usage is TRBJ2-3; D is perhaps TRBD1 (5 bases). In germline, CDR1 is MNHNS, CDR2 SASEGT. The CDR3 loop spans 13 amino acids. Trimming took 5 bases from V and 4 from J, leaving 10 bases between them. CDR3 in amino acids: CASSRIRADTQYF. The CDR3 DNA reads as TGTGCCAGCAGTCGGATCAGGGCAGATACGCAGTATTTT.

Only one count was recorded for this clonotype. V is TRBV7-8 and J is TRBJ2-7; 16 nucleotides agree with TRBD2. The CDR3 consists of 17 residues. Per germline, CDR1 SGHVS and CDR2 FQNEAQ. J was trimmed by 3 bases and V by 4 bases; bases with no gene match: 6. CDR3 DNA: TGTGCCAGCAGCTGGGGACTAGCGGGAGGGACCATCTACGAGCAGTACTTC. Protein product: CASSWGLAGGTIYEQYF.